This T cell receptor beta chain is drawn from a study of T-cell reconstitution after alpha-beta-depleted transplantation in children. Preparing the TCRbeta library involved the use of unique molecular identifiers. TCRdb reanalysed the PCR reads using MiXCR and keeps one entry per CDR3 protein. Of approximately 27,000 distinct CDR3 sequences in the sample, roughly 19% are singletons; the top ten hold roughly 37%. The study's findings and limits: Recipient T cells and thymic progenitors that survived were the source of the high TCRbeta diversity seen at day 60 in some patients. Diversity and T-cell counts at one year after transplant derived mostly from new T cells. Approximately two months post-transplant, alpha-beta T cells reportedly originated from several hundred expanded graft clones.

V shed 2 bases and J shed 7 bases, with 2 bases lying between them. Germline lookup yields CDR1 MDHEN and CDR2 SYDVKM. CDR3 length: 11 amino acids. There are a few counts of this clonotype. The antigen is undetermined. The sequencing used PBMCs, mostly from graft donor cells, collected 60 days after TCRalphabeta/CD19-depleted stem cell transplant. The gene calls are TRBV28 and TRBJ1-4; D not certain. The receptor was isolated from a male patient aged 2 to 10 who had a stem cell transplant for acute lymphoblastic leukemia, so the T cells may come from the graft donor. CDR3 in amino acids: CASSLSEKLFF. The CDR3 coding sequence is TGTGCCAGCAGTTTAAGTGAAAAACTGTTTTTT.